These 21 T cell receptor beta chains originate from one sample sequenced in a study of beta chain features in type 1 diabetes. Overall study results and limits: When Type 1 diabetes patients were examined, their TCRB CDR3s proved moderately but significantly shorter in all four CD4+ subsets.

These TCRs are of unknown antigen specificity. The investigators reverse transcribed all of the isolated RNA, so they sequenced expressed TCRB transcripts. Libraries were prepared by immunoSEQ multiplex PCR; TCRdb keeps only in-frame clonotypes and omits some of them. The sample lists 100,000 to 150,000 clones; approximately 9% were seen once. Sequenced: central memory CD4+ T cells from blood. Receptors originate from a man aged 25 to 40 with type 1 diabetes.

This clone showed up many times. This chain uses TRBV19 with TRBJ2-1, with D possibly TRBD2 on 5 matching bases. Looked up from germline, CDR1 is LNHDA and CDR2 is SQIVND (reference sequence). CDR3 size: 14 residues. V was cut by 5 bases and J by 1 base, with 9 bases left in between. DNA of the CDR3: TGTGCCAGTAGTTTCCGGGAATCCTACAATGAGCAGTTCTTC. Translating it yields CASSFRESYNEQFF.

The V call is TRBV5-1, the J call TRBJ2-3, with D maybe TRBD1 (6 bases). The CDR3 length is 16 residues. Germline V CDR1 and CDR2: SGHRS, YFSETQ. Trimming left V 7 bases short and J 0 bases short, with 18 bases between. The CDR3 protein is CASATAGTSSTDTQYF. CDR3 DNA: TGCGCCAGCGCCACTGCCGGGACATCTAGCACAGATACGCAGTATTTT.

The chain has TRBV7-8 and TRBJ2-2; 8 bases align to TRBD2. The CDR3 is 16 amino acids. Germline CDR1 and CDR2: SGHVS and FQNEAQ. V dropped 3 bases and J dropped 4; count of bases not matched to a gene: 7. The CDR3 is CASSFGGGIATGELFF. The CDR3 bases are TGTGCCAGCAGCTTCGGGGGGGGCATAGCCACCGGGGAGCTGTTTTTT.

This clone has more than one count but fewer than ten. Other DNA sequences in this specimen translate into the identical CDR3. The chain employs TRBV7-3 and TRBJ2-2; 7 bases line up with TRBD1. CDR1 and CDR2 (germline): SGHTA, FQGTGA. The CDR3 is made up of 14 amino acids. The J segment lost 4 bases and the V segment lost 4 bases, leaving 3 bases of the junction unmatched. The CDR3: CASSSGQATGELFF. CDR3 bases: TGTGCCAGCAGCTCCGGACAGGCCACCGGGGAGCTGTTTTTT.

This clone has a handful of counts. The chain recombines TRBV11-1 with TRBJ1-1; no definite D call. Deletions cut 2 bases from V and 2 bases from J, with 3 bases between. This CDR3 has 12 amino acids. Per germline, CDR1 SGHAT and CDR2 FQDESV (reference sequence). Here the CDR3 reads CASSLSNTEAFF. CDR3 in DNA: TGTGCCAGCAGCTTATCTAACACTGAAGCTTTCTTT.

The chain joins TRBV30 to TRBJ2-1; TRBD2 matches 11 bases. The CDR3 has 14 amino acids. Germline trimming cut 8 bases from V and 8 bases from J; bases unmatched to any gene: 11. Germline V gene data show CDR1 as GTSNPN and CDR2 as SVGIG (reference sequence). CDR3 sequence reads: CAGRSSGGYDEQFF. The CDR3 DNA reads TGTGCCGGAAGATCTAGCGGGGGGTACGATGAGCAGTTCTTC.

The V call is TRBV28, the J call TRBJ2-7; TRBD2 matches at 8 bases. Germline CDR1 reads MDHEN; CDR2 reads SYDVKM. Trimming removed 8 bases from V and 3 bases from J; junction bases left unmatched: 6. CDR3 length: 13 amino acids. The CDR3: CASEIAGGYEQYF. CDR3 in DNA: TGTGCCAGCGAAATCGCGGGAGGCTACGAGCAGTACTTC. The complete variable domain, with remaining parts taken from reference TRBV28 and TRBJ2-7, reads DVKVTQSSRYLVKRTGEKVFLECVQDMDHENMFWYRQDPGLGLRLIYFSYDVKMKEKGDIPEGYSVSREKKERFSLILESASTNQTSMYLCASEIAGGYEQYFGPGTRLTVT.

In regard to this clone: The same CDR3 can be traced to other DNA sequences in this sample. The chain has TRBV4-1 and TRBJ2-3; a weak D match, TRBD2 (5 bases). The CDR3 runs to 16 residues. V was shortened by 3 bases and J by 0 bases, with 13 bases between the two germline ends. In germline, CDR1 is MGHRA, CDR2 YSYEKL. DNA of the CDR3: TGCGCCAGCAGCCAGGGCGGAGGAGAGAGCACAGATACGCAGTATTTT. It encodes CASSQGGGESTDTQYF.

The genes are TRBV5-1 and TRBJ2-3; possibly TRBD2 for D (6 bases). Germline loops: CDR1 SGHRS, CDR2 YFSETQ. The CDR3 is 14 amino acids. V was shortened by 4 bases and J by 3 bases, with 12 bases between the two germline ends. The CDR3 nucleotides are TGCGCCAGCAGCCCACGCGGGGAAACAGATACGCAGTATTTT. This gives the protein CASSPRGETDTQYF.

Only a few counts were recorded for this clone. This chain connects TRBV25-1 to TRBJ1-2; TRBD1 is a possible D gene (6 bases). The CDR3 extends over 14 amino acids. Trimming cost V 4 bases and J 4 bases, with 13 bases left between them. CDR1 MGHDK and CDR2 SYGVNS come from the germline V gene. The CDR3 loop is CASSAGHKSYGYTF. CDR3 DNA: TGTGCCAGCAGTGCGGGACACAAGTCCTATGGCTACACCTTC.

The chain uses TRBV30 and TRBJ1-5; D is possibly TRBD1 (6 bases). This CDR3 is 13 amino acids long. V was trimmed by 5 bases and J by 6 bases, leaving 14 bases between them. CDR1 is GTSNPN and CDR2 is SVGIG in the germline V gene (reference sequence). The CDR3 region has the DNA TGTGCCTGGGCTAAACAGGGCGCTCAGCCCCAGCATTTT. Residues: CAWAKQGAQPQHF.

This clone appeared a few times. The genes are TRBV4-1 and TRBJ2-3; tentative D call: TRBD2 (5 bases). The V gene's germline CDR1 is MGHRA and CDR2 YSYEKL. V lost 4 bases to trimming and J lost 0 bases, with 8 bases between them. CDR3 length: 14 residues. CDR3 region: CASSPSSSTDTQYF. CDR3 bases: TGCGCCAGCAGCCCTAGCTCCAGCACAGATACGCAGTATTTT.

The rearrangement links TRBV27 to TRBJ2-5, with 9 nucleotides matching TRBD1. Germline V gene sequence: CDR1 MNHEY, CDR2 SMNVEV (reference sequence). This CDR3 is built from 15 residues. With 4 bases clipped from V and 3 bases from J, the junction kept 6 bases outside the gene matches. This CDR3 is CASSSPRTGEETQYF. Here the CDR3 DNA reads TGTGCCAGCAGTTCGCCCCGGACAGGGGAAGAGACCCAGTACTTC.

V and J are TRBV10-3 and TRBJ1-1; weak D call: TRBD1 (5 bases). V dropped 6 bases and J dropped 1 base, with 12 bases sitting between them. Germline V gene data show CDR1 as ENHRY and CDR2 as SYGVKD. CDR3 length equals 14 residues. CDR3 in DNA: TGTGCCATCAGGGCAGGGAAGGGGAACACTGAAGCTTTCTTT. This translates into CAIRAGKGNTEAFF.

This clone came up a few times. CDR3 DNA sequence: TGTGCCTGGGACAGGCAAGAGACCCAGTACTTC. Amino acids: CAWDRQETQYF. The chain links TRBV30 to TRBJ2-5; D possibly corresponds to TRBD1 (6 bases). The CDR3 contains 11 residues. V lost 5 bases and J lost 2, with 6 bases in between. Germline V gene data show CDR1 as GTSNPN and CDR2 as SVGIG (reference sequence). Filled out from reference TRBV30 and TRBJ2-5, the complete variable domain reads SQTIHQWPATLVQPVGSPLSLECTVEGTSNPNLYWYRQAAGRGLQLLFYSVGIGQISSEVPQNLSASRPQDRQFILSSKKLLLSDSGFYLCAWDRQETQYFGPGTRLLVL.

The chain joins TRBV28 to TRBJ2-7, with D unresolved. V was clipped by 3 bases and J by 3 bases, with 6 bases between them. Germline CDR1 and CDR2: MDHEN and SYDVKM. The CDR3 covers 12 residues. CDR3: CASSLSFYEQYF. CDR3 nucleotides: TGTGCCAGCAGTTTGTCCTTCTACGAGCAGTACTTC.

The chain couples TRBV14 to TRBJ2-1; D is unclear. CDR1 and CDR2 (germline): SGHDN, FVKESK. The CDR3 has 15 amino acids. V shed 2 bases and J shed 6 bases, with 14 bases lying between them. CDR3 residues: CASSQFVSYTNEQFF. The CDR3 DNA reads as TGTGCCAGCAGCCAATTCGTCAGTTATACCAATGAGCAGTTCTTC.

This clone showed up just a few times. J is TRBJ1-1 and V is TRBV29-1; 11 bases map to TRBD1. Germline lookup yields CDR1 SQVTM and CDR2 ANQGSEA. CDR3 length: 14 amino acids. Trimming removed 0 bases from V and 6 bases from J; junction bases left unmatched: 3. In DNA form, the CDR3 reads TGCAGCGTTGAAGATCAGGGACAGGGGGCTGAAGCTTTCTTT. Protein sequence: CSVEDQGQGAEAFF.

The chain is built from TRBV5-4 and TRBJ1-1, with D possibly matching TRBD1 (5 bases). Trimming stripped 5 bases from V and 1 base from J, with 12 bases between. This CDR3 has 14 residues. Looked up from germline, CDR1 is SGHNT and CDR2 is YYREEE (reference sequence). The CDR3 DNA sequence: TGTGCCAGCAGACCACAGGCGACGAACACTGAAGCTTTCTTT. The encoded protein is CASRPQATNTEAFF.

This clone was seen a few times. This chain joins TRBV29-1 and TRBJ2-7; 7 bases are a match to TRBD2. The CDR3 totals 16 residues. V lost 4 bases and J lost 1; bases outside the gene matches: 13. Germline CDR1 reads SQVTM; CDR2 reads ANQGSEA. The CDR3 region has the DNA TGCAGCGTTGCTTCTCTGCGGGGGACGCGATCCTACGAGCAGTACTTC. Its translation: CSVASLRGTRSYEQYF.

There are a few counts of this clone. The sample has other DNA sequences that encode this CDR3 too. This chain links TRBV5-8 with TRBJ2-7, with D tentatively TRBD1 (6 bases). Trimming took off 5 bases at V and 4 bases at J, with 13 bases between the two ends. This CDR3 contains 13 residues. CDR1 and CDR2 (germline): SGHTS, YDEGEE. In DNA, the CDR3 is TGTGCCAGCAGTCTTCTTCAGGGGTACGAGCAGTACTTC. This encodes CASSLLQGYEQYF. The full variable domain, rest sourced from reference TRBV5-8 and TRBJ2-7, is EAGVTQSPTHLIKTRGQQATLRCSPISGHTSVYWYQQALGLGLQFLLWYDEGEERNRGNFPPRFSGRQFPNYSSELNVNALELEDSALYLCASSLLQGYEQYFGPGTRLTVT.